A single sample gave rise to the 22 T cell receptor beta chains below, sequenced in a study of T cell repertoires and HLA-DP antigens. Sequencing was performed with immunoSEQ multiplex PCR; in TCRdb, only in-frame clones are kept and a portion is missing. The table lists around 90,000 clones, 86% of them singletons. The antigens these receptors bind are not known. The specimen was CD4+ T cells from PBMCs. The receptors were gathered from a man between 50 and 59 years old in good health and CMV-seronegative.

The genes are TRBV29-1 and TRBJ2-3; unclear D gene. Trimming pared 6 bases from V and 0 bases from J, leaving 10 bases between. The CDR3 is 13 amino acids. Germline CDR1 reads SQVTM; CDR2 reads ANQGSEA. The CDR3 bases are TGCAGCGTGGCCCCCGGCAGCACAGATACGCAGTATTTT. Translation gives CSVAPGSTDTQYF.

This clone was recorded once. This chain joins TRBV6-1 and TRBJ2-1; 9 bases fit TRBD2. The CDR3 covers 15 residues. Trimming at V came to 2 bases and at J to 8 bases, leaving 7 bases not matched to a gene. Germline V CDR1 and CDR2: MNHNS, SASEGT. This CDR3 reads CASSEKAGGPYEQFF. Written as DNA, the CDR3 is TGTGCCAGCAGTGAAAAGGCGGGAGGGCCCTATGAGCAGTTCTTC.

This clone was observed a few times. The J gene is TRBJ2-1, the V gene TRBV18; D is undetermined. Germline values: CDR1 KGHSH, CDR2 LQKENI. V gave up 5 bases and J gave up 8 bases, with 16 bases separating them. The CDR3 extends over 14 amino acids. CDR3 sequence (DNA): TGTGCCAGCTCAGTGGGTAGAAGAGGCGATGAGCAGTTCTTC. Translation gives CASSVGRRGDEQFF.

The chain couples TRBV30 to TRBJ1-2; the D is unclear. CDR3 length: 12 residues. Trimming removed 1 base from V and 2 bases from J, with 5 bases in between. Per germline, CDR1 GTSNPN and CDR2 SVGIG (reference sequence). The CDR3: CAWSGGNYGYTF. The CDR3 DNA reads as TGTGCCTGGAGTGGGGGAAACTATGGCTACACCTTC.

V is TRBV18 and J is TRBJ1-1, with 9 bases fitting TRBD1. The germline V gene encodes CDR1 KGHSH and CDR2 LQKENI. The CDR3 sequence is 15 residues long. Germline trimming cut 4 bases from V and 0 bases from J; bases unmatched to any gene: 3. The CDR3 coding sequence is TGTGCCAGCTCACAGGGACAGGGCATGAACACTGAAGCTTTCTTT. This translates into CASSQGQGMNTEAFF.

The chain links TRBV29-1 to TRBJ2-7, with D perhaps matching TRBD1 (5 bases). The V end lost 4 bases, the J end lost 0 bases, and 13 bases lay between the germline ends. Germline-derived CDR1 and CDR2 are SQVTM and ANQGSEA. The CDR3 contains 14 residues. In DNA, the CDR3 is TGCAGCGTTGTGGTCGACAGTAGCTCCTACGAGCAGTACTTC. Its protein product is CSVVVDSSSYEQYF.

The chain couples TRBV10-3 to TRBJ2-3; 11 nucleotides line up with TRBD2. This CDR3 spans 17 amino acids. V was clipped by 1 base and J by 5 bases; unmatched bases: 8. Germline V CDR1 and CDR2: ENHRY, SYGVKD. This CDR3 is CAISEWRLAGNLDTQYF. CDR3 nucleotide sequence: TGTGCCATCAGTGAGTGGAGACTAGCGGGAAACTTAGATACGCAGTATTTT.

This chain connects TRBV10-2 to TRBJ2-2; TRBD1 agrees at 9 bases. The germline gives CDR1 WSHSY, CDR2 SAAADI. V shed 10 bases and J 5 bases; nucleotides not matched to a gene: 14. The CDR3 contains 16 residues. In DNA form, the CDR3 reads TGCGCCACTTATAGCCCCGGGACAGGGAAAACCGGGGAGCTGTTTTTT. Protein: CATYSPGTGKTGELFF.

The J gene is TRBJ1-1, the V gene TRBV7-2; D ambiguous. The CDR3 covers 18 residues. Germline values: CDR1 SGHTA, CDR2 FQGNSA. The germline V and J ends were trimmed by 0 bases and 0 bases, with 17 bases remaining between them. The CDR3 is CASSLAFDRNRMNTEAFF. The CDR3 DNA sequence: TGTGCCAGCAGCTTAGCGTTTGACCGAAATAGAATGAACACTGAAGCTTTCTTT. Drawing the rest from reference TRBV7-2 and TRBJ1-1, the complete variable domain is GAGVSQSPSNKVTEKGKDVELRCDPISGHTALYWYRQSLGQGLEFLIYFQGNSAPDKSGLPSDRFSAERTGGSVSTLTIQRTQQEDSAVYLCASSLAFDRNRMNTEAFFGQGTRLTVV.

The chain uses TRBV2 and TRBJ2-7, with D perhaps matching TRBD1 (6 bases). CDR3 size: 15 residues. CDR1 is SNHLY, CDR2 FYNNEI, per germline. V was cut by 4 bases and J by 0 bases, with 13 bases left in between. CDR3 sequence reads: CASSAFIGGSYEQYF. In DNA form, the CDR3 reads TGTGCCAGCAGTGCCTTTATAGGGGGCTCCTACGAGCAGTACTTC.

This rearrangement joins TRBV5-4 to TRBJ2-3, with D unclear. Germline V CDR1 and CDR2: SGHNT, YYREEE (reference sequence). The germline V and J ends were trimmed by 3 bases and 0 bases, with 8 bases remaining between them. This CDR3 has 14 amino acids. The CDR3 DNA follows: TGTGCCAGCAGCTCTTCGGGTAGCACAGATACGCAGTATTTT. As protein: CASSSSGSTDTQYF.

The genes are TRBV5-4 and TRBJ2-2; 11 bases map to TRBD1. With 4 bases clipped from V and 6 bases from J, the junction kept 5 bases outside the gene matches. This CDR3 is 15 amino acids long. Germline lookup yields CDR1 SGHNT and CDR2 YYREEE (reference sequence). Here the CDR3 DNA reads TGTGCCAGCAGCCCGGGACAGGGGGTGGCCGGGGAGCTGTTTTTT. This codes for CASSPGQGVAGELFF. Full variable domain (remainder filled in from reference TRBV5-4 and TRBJ2-2): ETGVTQSPTHLIKTRGQQVTLRCSSQSGHNTVSWYQQALGQGPQFIFQYYREEENGRGNFPPRFSGLQFPNYSSELNVNALELDDSALYLCASSPGQGVAGELFFGEGSRLTVL.

V gene TRBV11-3 combines with J gene TRBJ1-2; TRBD1 matches 8 bases. CDR1 is SGHNT, CDR2 YENEEA, per germline. This CDR3 region has 15 residues. J gave up 4 bases and V 5 bases, and 9 bases lay outside the gene matches. The CDR3 region is CASSPRDRLLYGYTF. Written as DNA, the CDR3 is TGTGCCAGCAGCCCCCGGGACAGGCTACTCTATGGCTACACCTTC.

The rearrangement links TRBV5-1 to TRBJ2-7; D uncertain. The CDR3 consists of 13 residues. The germline V and J ends were trimmed by 4 bases and 2 bases, with 10 bases remaining between them. Germline V lookup: CDR1 SGHRS, CDR2 YFSETQ. CDR3 DNA: TGCGCCAGCAGCGGCCCTTCCCCCTACGAGCAGTACTTC. It specifies CASSGPSPYEQYF.

This chain joins TRBV7-2 and TRBJ1-2; 7 bases agree with TRBD1. Germline CDR1 SGHTA, CDR2 FQGNSA. This CDR3 comprises 15 residues. The ends lost 5 bases at V and 4 bases at J; junction bases unmatched: 10. The CDR3 DNA follows: TGTGCCAGCAGCGCAGACAGGGCTGTACCCTATGGCTACACCTTC. This codes for CASSADRAVPYGYTF.

The rearrangement links TRBV6-5 to TRBJ1-2; TRBD1 is a possible D gene (5 bases). The CDR3 has 13 residues. Looked up from germline, CDR1 is MNHEY and CDR2 is SVGAGI. Trimming removed 6 bases from V and 9 bases from J, with 17 bases in between. The CDR3 loop is CASSSYTGISYTF. Here the CDR3 DNA reads TGTGCCAGCAGCTCCTATACAGGAATTAGCTACACCTTC.

The rearrangement links TRBV6-6 to TRBJ2-7, with 8 positions matching TRBD1. J gave up 3 bases and V 5 bases, and 9 bases lay outside the gene matches. Germline-derived CDR1 and CDR2 are MNHNY and SVGAGI (reference sequence). CDR3 length equals 15 residues. The CDR3 coding sequence is TGTGCCAGCAGTCTACCGGGACAGGTAAACTACGAGCAGTACTTC. Its protein product is CASSLPGQVNYEQYF.

With regard to this clone: At one boundary the junction diverges from the germline segment, which might be a read error. The V call is TRBV19, the J call TRBJ2-1; 9 nucleotides line up with TRBD2. Germline CDR1 is LNHDA and CDR2 is SQIVND (reference sequence). The CDR3 runs 15 residues. The CDR3 loop is CASKAAGGSYNEQFF. CDR3 sequence (DNA): TGTGCCAGCAAAGCAGCGGGAGGCTCCTATAATGAGCAGTTCTTC.

The chain couples TRBV30 to TRBJ2-1; weak D call: TRBD2 (6 bases). Germline V gene lookup returns CDR1 GTSNPN and CDR2 SVGIG (reference sequence). V lost 1 base and J lost 6, with 10 bases in between. The CDR3 consists of 13 residues. The CDR3 region has the DNA TGTGCCTGGAGTGCAGGGACTGCCAATGAGCAGTTCTTC. Encoded protein: CAWSAGTANEQFF. The variable domain in full, completed from reference TRBV30 and TRBJ2-1, reads SQTIHQWPATLVQPVGSPLSLECTVEGTSNPNLYWYRQAAGRGLQLLFYSVGIGQISSEVPQNLSASRPQDRQFILSSKKLLLSDSGFYLCAWSAGTANEQFFGPGTRLTVL.

The chain uses TRBV4-1 and TRBJ2-7; 8 bases agree with TRBD1. Trimming removed 4 bases from V and 3 bases from J; junction bases left unmatched: 2. The CDR3 length is 13 residues. The germline gives CDR1 MGHRA, CDR2 YSYEKL. The CDR3 is CASSLGTGYEQYF. The CDR3 coding sequence is TGCGCCAGCAGCCTAGGGACAGGCTACGAGCAGTACTTC.

This clone was observed a few times. Other DNA sequences in the sample encode the same CDR3. The V gene is TRBV7-2, the J gene TRBJ2-3, with TRBD2 as a possible D gene (6 bases). Trimming cost V 2 bases and J 6 bases, with 12 bases left between them. Per the germline V gene, CDR1 is SGHTA and CDR2 is FQGNSA. This CDR3 spans 14 amino acids. The CDR3 DNA sequence: TGTGCCAGCAGCTTAAAAGCGGGCAGGGATACGCAGTATTTT. Protein product: CASSLKAGRDTQYF.

This clone has a single count. The chain has TRBV6-5 and TRBJ2-7; 9 nucleotides match TRBD1. Germline V gives CDR1 MNHEY, CDR2 SVGAGI. The CDR3 extends over 14 amino acids. V lost 6 bases and J lost 4; bases outside the gene matches: 7. CDR3 region: CASRSTGGWYEQYF. CDR3 nucleotides: TGTGCCAGCAGATCCACAGGGGGCTGGTACGAGCAGTACTTC.